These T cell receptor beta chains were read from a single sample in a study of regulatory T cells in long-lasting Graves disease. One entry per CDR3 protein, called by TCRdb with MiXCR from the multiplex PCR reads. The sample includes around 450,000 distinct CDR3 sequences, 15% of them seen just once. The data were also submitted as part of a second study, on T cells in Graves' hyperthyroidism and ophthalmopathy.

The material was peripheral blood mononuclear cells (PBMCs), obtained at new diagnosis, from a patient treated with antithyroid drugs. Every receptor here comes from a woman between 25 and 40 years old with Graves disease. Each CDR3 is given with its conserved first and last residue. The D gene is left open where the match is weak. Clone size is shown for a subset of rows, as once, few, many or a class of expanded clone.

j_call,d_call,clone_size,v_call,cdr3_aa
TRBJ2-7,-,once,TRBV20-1,CSARDRRRAARFEQYF
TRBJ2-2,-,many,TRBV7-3,CASSSNGGELFF
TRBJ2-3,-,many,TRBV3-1,CASSPSSSDTQYF
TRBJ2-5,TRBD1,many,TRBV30,CAWSGPWDREETQYF
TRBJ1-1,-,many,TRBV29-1,CSVPGKVGVSTEAFF
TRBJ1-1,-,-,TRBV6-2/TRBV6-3,CASSYPNRVRDEAFF
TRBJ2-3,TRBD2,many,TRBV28,CASSLPGLAGRPSTDTQYF
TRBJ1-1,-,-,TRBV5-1,CASSARGGMNTEAFF
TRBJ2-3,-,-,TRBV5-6,CASSSKRGGKDTQYF
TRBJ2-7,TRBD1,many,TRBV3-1,CASQGQGTYEQYF
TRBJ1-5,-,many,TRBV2,CASSEWTLNQPQHF
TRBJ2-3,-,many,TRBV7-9,CASSDGSNTQYF
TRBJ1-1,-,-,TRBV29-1,CSATMGTEAFF
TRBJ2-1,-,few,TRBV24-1,CATGDWNEQFF
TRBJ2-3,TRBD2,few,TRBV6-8,CASSYQQAGPRTDTQYF
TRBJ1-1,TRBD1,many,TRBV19,CASSPLGRQGGNTEAFF
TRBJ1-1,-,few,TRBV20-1,CSASSGGSVNTEAFF
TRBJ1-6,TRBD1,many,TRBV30,CAWSGTGQGNNSPLHF
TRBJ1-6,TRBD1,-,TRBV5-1,CASSTSNDRDRRPTPLYNSPLHF
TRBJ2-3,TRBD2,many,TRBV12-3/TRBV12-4,CASLKEIAGGSRSTDTQYF
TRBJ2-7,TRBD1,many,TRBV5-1,CASSLEATGQGSYEQYF
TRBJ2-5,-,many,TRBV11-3,CASSSPHRRYQETQYF
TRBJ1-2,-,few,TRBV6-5,CASSYSTGSGYTF
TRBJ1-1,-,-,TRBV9,CASSRGGQTNTEAFF
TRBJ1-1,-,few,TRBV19,CASGVSLGAPTEAFF
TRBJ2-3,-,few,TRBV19,CASSDGLRRGTDTQYF
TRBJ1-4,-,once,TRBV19,CATRSATNEKLFF
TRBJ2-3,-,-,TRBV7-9,CASGASDTQYF
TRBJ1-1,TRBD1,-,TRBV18,CASSRPGTSGGARAFF
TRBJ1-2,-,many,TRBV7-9,CASSLQDYGYTF
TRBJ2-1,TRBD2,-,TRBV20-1,CSARDFPPTSAKNSEQFF
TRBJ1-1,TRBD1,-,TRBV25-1,CASRQDRKNTEAFF
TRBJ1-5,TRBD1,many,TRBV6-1,CASSEVGTGVWNQPQHF
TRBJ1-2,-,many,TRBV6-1,CASSPRGGNYGYTF
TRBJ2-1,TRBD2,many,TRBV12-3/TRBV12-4,CASSWTSGSRNEQFF
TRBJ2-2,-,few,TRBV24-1,CATSDTRQANTGELFF
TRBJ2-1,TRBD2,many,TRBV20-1,CSAQKPGLGYEQFF
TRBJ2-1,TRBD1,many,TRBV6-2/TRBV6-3,CASRPSGGRSYNEQFF
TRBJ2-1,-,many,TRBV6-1,CASIYGSSNYNEQFF
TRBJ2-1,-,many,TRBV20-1,CSAQGGVGYNEQFF
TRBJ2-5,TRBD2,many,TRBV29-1,CSVEDWDYLQETQYF